Listed below are T cell receptor beta chains from one sample, sequenced in a study of blood T cell repertoires in COVID-19. TCRdb's copy holds only in-frame clones and misses some; the assay was immunoSEQ multiplex PCR. The table shows some 260,000 clones, with around nine tenths occurring only once. Sequencing used PBMCs or T cells enriched from blood (not recorded which). The receptors derive from a man aged 40-55 years who had recovered from COVID-19. The CDR3 runs from the conserved cysteine through the conserved F or W. D genes are given only for firm matches. Some rows have no size entry. The others give once, few or many, or a class for an expanded clone.

J: TRBJ1-5
V: TRBV29-1
size: NA
D: NA
DNA: TGCAGCGTTGAATACGGTAGCAATCAGCCCCAGCATTTT
CDR3: CSVEYGSNQPQHF

J: TRBJ2-7
V: TRBV7-3
size: NA
D: NA
DNA: TGTGCCAGCAGCTTAACGCTGGAGAGCGAGCAGTACTTC
CDR3: CASSLTLESEQYF

J: TRBJ1-3
V: TRBV3-1/TRBV3-2
size: NA
D: NA
DNA: TGTGCCAGCAGCCAAGAGTACTCTGGAAACACCATATATTTT
CDR3: CASSQEYSGNTIYF

J: TRBJ2-7
V: TRBV12-3/TRBV12-4
size: NA
D: TRBD2
DNA: TGTGCCAACCATAGCGGGAGGGTCCACGAGCAGTACTTC
CDR3: CANHSGRVHEQYF

J: TRBJ2-3
V: TRBV7-3
size: NA
D: TRBD2
DNA: TGTGCCAGCAGCTTAACGGGTACTAGCGGGGTTAGCACAGATACGCAGTATTTT
CDR3: CASSLTGTSGVSTDTQYF

J: TRBJ2-7
V: TRBV15
size: NA
D: NA
DNA: TGTGCCACCAGCAGAGGGCAGGGGATCGGGGCCTACGAGCAGTACTTC
CDR3: CATSRGQGIGAYEQYF

J: TRBJ2-1
V: TRBV9
size: NA
D: TRBD2
DNA: TGTGCCAGCAGCGGGCTAGCGGGATGGGACAATGAGCAGTTCTTC
CDR3: CASSGLAGWDNEQFF

J: TRBJ2-3
V: TRBV7-9
size: once
D: TRBD1
DNA: TGTGCCAGCAGCTTAGTGCCAGGACAGGGTGACCACACAGATACGCAGTATTTT
CDR3: CASSLVPGQGDHTDTQYF

J: TRBJ2-7
V: TRBV11-2
size: NA
D: NA
DNA: TGTGCCAGCAGCTTAGTAAGGGACACACAATACACCTACGAGCAGTACTTC
CDR3: CASSLVRDTQYTYEQYF

J: TRBJ2-3
V: TRBV13
size: once
D: TRBD1
DNA: TGTGCCAGCAGCATCGGACAGGTAGCAGATACGCAGTATTTT
CDR3: CASSIGQVADTQYF

J: TRBJ1-4
V: TRBV15
size: NA
D: NA
DNA: TGTGCCACCACTTCCAGGGGTGGCGTAAATGAAAAACTGTTTTTT
CDR3: CATTSRGGVNEKLFF

J: TRBJ2-5
V: TRBV6-2/TRBV6-3
size: NA
D: NA
DNA: TGTGCCAGCAGTCGTCAGGGTTTGTCAGAGACCCAGTACTTC
CDR3: CASSRQGLSETQYF

J: TRBJ1-2
V: TRBV6-6
size: few
D: TRBD1
DNA: TGTGCCAGCAGTTACCTCGAATCACAGGGGGAGGGCTACACCTTC
CDR3: CASSYLESQGEGYTF

J: TRBJ1-4
V: TRBV2
size: NA
D: NA
DNA: TGTGCCAGCAGAAATGATCAGGCGGGGGAAAAACTGTTTTTT
CDR3: CASRNDQAGEKLFF

J: TRBJ2-7
V: TRBV2
size: NA
D: TRBD1
DNA: TGTGCCAGCACCAACCCGGGACAGGGGATCTACGAGCAGTACTTC
CDR3: CASTNPGQGIYEQYF

J: TRBJ2-7
V: TRBV7-2
size: NA
D: NA
DNA: TGTGCCAGCAGCGTCCACAGGGAAGTGGCTACCTACGAGCAGTACTTC
CDR3: CASSVHREVATYEQYF

J: TRBJ1-5
V: TRBV28
size: NA
D: TRBD1
DNA: TGTGCCAGCATTCCGGCCAGGGGGAACAATCAGCCCCAGCATTTT
CDR3: CASIPARGNNQPQHF

J: TRBJ2-3
V: TRBV5-1
size: NA
D: TRBD1
DNA: TGCGCCAGCAGCCCGGGACAGTATGGCACAGATACGCAGTATTTT
CDR3: CASSPGQYGTDTQYF

J: TRBJ2-1
V: TRBV5-6
size: NA
D: TRBD2
DNA: TGTGCCAGCAGCTCGAGCGGGAGGGCCACCTGGAATGAGCAGTTCTTC
CDR3: CASSSSGRATWNEQFF

J: TRBJ2-2
V: TRBV5-4
size: NA
D: TRBD2
DNA: TGTGCCAGCAGTGGTCGCGGGGGGAACACCGGGGAGCTGTTTTTT
CDR3: CASSGRGGNTGELFF

J: TRBJ2-7
V: TRBV7-2
size: NA
D: NA
DNA: TGTGCCAGCAGCTTAGTGACTTTAGGGACATCCTACGAGCAGTACTTC
CDR3: CASSLVTLGTSYEQYF

J: TRBJ1-5
V: TRBV28
size: NA
D: NA
DNA: TGTGCCAGCACCCAACCTAGTGGAAGGGACTATAGCAATCAGCCCCAGCATTTT
CDR3: CASTQPSGRDYSNQPQHF

J: TRBJ1-3
V: TRBV28
size: NA
D: NA
DNA: TGTGCCAGCAGTCCTTCTCCTTACAGGCGTAACTCTGGAAACACCATATATTTT
CDR3: CASSPSPYRRNSGNTIYF

J: TRBJ1-1
V: TRBV3-1/TRBV3-2
size: NA
D: TRBD1
DNA: TGTGCCAGCAGCCAGGACAGGGGGGCGGGAAAGGCTGAAGCTTTCTTT
CDR3: CASSQDRGAGKAEAFF

J: TRBJ1-4
V: TRBV28
size: NA
D: TRBD1
DNA: TGTGCCAGCAGTCTTCCAACAGGGGCCGGTAATGAAAAACTGTTTTTT
CDR3: CASSLPTGAGNEKLFF

J: TRBJ2-3
V: TRBV24-1
size: NA
D: TRBD1
DNA: TGTGCCACCAGTGACACCGGGACAGGGTTTAGCACAGATACGCAGTATTTT
CDR3: CATSDTGTGFSTDTQYF

J: TRBJ1-6
V: TRBV2
size: NA
D: TRBD1
DNA: TGTGCCAGCAGTTTGGACAGGGTCTCCTATAATTCACCCCTCCACTTT
CDR3: CASSLDRVSYNSPLHF

J: TRBJ2-3
V: TRBV11-2
size: NA
D: NA
DNA: TGTGCCAGCAGCCCAACAATGACAGGAAACACAGATACGCAGTATTTT
CDR3: CASSPTMTGNTDTQYF

J: TRBJ1-1
V: TRBV6-2/TRBV6-3
size: NA
D: TRBD1
DNA: TGTGCCAGCAGCCCCCCGGACAGGACGAACACTGAAGCTTTCTTT
CDR3: CASSPPDRTNTEAFF

J: TRBJ1-1
V: TRBV19
size: NA
D: TRBD1
DNA: TGTGCCAGTAGTATAGACCACGGACAGGGGTCGAACACTGAAGCTTTCTTT
CDR3: CASSIDHGQGSNTEAFF

J: TRBJ2-1
V: TRBV7-2
size: NA
D: TRBD2
DNA: TGTGCCAGCAGCTTAGCGCTGGGGGGGGACTACAATGAGCAGTTCTTC
CDR3: CASSLALGGDYNEQFF

J: TRBJ2-2
V: TRBV7-8
size: NA
D: NA
DNA: TGTGCCAGCAGCTTATCGGACACCGGGGAGCTGTTTTTT
CDR3: CASSLSDTGELFF

J: TRBJ1-1
V: TRBV6-5
size: NA
D: NA
DNA: TGTGCCAGCAGGAGCGGGGGGGCCACTGAAGCTTTCTTT
CDR3: CASRSGGATEAFF